These 9 T cell receptor beta chains were sequenced from one sample in a study of shared clonotypes between healthy human individuals. In the naive CD8 group, cells lacked CD45RO and were positively selected for CCR7, so terminally differentiated effector memory CD45RA+ cells were left out. TCRdb's table, derived via immunoSEQ multiplex PCR, lists solely in-frame clones and lacks some. The table has about 2.1 million clones, just under 95% seen once. The source material was naive CD8+ T cells from PBMCs. These receptors all come from a man aged 18 to 35 in good health. Some clones in this sample may be carry-over from other donors' samples.

The gene calls are TRBV5-4 and TRBJ2-1; D unresolved. The V gene's germline CDR1 is SGHNT and CDR2 YYREEE (reference sequence). V lost 1 base, J lost 4 bases, and 6 bases lay in between. This CDR3 is built from 13 residues. The CDR3 bases are TGTGCCAGCAGCTTGCCCGGATACAATGAGCAGTTCTTC. Translation gives CASSLPGYNEQFF.

The V gene is TRBV9, the J gene TRBJ2-7, with D possibly TRBD2 on 6 matching bases. V lost 3 bases and J lost 6, with 10 bases in between. The CDR3 sequence is 12 residues long. Per the germline V gene, CDR1 is SGDLS and CDR2 is YYNGEE. Written as DNA, the CDR3 is TGTGCCAGCAGCGCCGTCGGGGGCGAGCAGTACTTC. This codes for CASSAVGGEQYF.

V usage is TRBV9 and J usage is TRBJ1-5; the D gene is possibly TRBD1 (6 bases). The CDR3 spans 13 residues. Germline assignment: CDR1 SGDLS and CDR2 YYNGEE. Trimming cost V 4 bases and J 4 bases, with 9 bases left between them. The CDR3 DNA reads TGTGCCAGCAGCATCGGACAGAATCAGCCCCAGCATTTT. It codes for CASSIGQNQPQHF.

The rearrangement joins TRBV25-1 to TRBJ2-7; D could derive from TRBD1 or TRBD2 (5 bases each). V was cut by 2 bases and J by 6 bases, with 14 bases left in between. The germline CDR1 and CDR2 sequences are MGHDK and SYGVNS. The CDR3 sequence is 14 residues long. The CDR3 sequence: CASSEIGSGTEQYF. The DNA of the CDR3 is TGTGCCAGCAGTGAAATAGGTTCAGGGACCGAGCAGTACTTC.

The chain uses TRBV4-2 and TRBJ1-1; 8 nucleotides line up with TRBD1. In germline, CDR1 is LGHNA, CDR2 YNFKEQ. The length of the CDR3 is 17 residues. V lost 1 base to trimming and J lost 0 bases; unmatched junction nucleotides: 7. The DNA for the CDR3 is TGTGCCAGCAGCCAAGGGGCCGGGACAGGCGTGAACACTGAAGCTTTCTTT. Protein sequence: CASSQGAGTGVNTEAFF.

This clone was picked up a small number of times. The rearrangement uses TRBV19 and TRBJ1-5; TRBD1 matches at 7 bases. The CDR3 totals 15 residues. CDR1 LNHDA and CDR2 SQIVND come from the germline V gene (reference sequence). With V trimmed by 8 bases and J by 3 bases, 10 bases remained unmatched. The CDR3 spells CASGQGEGVNQPQHF. CDR3 sequence (DNA): TGTGCCAGTGGCCAGGGGGAGGGTGTCAATCAGCCCCAGCATTTT.

J is TRBJ1-1 and V is TRBV11-2; perhaps TRBD1 as D (5 bases). CDR1 and CDR2 from the germline V gene are SGHAT and FQNNGV. V gave up 4 bases and J gave up 4 bases, with 22 bases separating them. There are 17 residues in the CDR3. The DNA for the CDR3 is TGTGCCAGCAGCTCCTTAGTAGCCCCCGGGGGGAGCACTGAAGCTTTCTTT. Translated: CASSSLVAPGGSTEAFF.

The chain combines TRBV9 with TRBJ2-1; D uncertain. V lost 0 bases to trimming and J lost 0 bases, with 13 bases between them. The CDR3 contains 17 residues. Per germline, CDR1 SGDLS and CDR2 YYNGEE. The CDR3 DNA is TGTGCCAGCAGCGTAGTGGCGGTCGGAAGCTCCTACAATGAGCAGTTCTTC. It codes for CASSVVAVGSSYNEQFF.

Notes on this clone: In the same sample, other DNA sequences code for this CDR3. The chain combines TRBV13 with TRBJ2-5; maybe TRBD2 (5 bases). The germline CDR1 and CDR2 sequences are PRHDT and FYEKMQ (reference sequence). V was trimmed by 0 bases and J by 7 bases, leaving 9 bases between them. CDR3 length equals 13 residues. The CDR3 DNA follows: TGTGCCAGCAGCTTAGGGCGGGTAGGGACCCAGTACTTC. It encodes CASSLGRVGTQYF. Filled out from reference TRBV13 and TRBJ2-5, the complete variable domain reads AAGVIQSPRHLIKEKRETATLKCYPIPRHDTVYWYQQGPGQDPQFLISFYEKMQSDKGSIPDRFSAQQFSDYHSELNMSSLELGDSALYFCASSLGRVGTQYFGPGTRLLVL.